Below are 7 T cell receptor beta chains sequenced from a single sample in a study of T-cell reconstitution after alpha-beta-depleted transplantation in children. The TCRbeta library was prepared with unique molecular identifiers. Each CDR3 protein gets one entry after TCRdb re-called the PCR reads with MiXCR. In the table there are 700,000 to 850,000 distinct CDR3 sequences, roughly 15% of which are singletons. The sequencing here drew on PBMCs, mostly from graft donor cells, taken 360 days after TCRalphabeta/CD19-depleted stem cell transplant. The receptors were gathered from a male patient aged 10-17 years who had a stem cell transplant for acute lymphoblastic leukemia, so the T cells may come from the graft donor.

This sequence joins TRBV3-1 and TRBJ2-2; D remains ambiguous. Germline V lookup: CDR1 LGHDT, CDR2 YNNKEL (reference sequence). The CDR3 loop spans 14 amino acids. The V end lost 2 bases, the J end lost 7 bases, and 11 bases lay between the germline ends. The CDR3 reads CASSQHGGDGELFF. CDR3 DNA sequence: TGTGCCAGCAGCCAACACGGTGGAGACGGGGAGCTGTTTTTT.

The chain employs TRBV5-1 and TRBJ2-1; D gene unclear. This CDR3 is built from 16 residues. Germline lookup yields CDR1 SGHRS and CDR2 YFSETQ. Trimming removed 4 bases from V and 5 bases from J, with 19 bases in between. The CDR3 here is CASSPIPGPSNNEQFF. For the CDR3, the DNA is TGCGCCAGCAGCCCGATTCCGGGCCCATCTAACAATGAGCAGTTCTTC.

This clonotype was seen repeatedly, ten times or more. The rearrangement uses TRBV12-3 or TRBV12-4 and TRBJ2-7; possible D gene TRBD1, 6 bases. V was shortened by 5 bases and J by 6 bases, with 20 bases between the two germline ends. The CDR3 loop spans 15 amino acids. The CDR3 bases are TGTGCCAGCAGTAAGCGGACAGTAGCCCAGGGCGAGCAGTACTTC. This encodes CASSKRTVAQGEQYF.

V is TRBV19 and J is TRBJ1-2; D is uncertain. V dropped 1 base and J dropped 5 bases, with 14 bases sitting between them. Germline-derived CDR1 and CDR2 are LNHDA and SQIVND (reference sequence). CDR3 size: 15 residues. Here the CDR3 reads CASSIVEVPNYGYTF. The DNA of the CDR3 is TGTGCCAGTAGTATAGTGGAGGTTCCCAATTATGGCTACACCTTC.

This clonotype was seen a few times. V is TRBV5-1 and J is TRBJ2-1; no firm D call. The CDR3 covers 13 residues. Germline loops: CDR1 SGHRS, CDR2 YFSETQ. V lost 4 bases, J lost 8 bases, and 13 bases lay in between. The CDR3 nucleotides read TGCGCCAGCAGCCAGACTGGGTTCCATGAGCAGTTCTTC. Protein: CASSQTGFHEQFF.

The chain combines TRBV27 with TRBJ2-7; possible D gene TRBD1, 6 bases. The CDR3 is 15 residues long. Germline V gene data show CDR1 as MNHEY and CDR2 as SMNVEV (reference sequence). V dropped 7 bases and J dropped 3 bases, with 19 bases sitting between them. The CDR3 reads CASIPSWDTGYEQYF. The CDR3 bases are TGTGCCAGCATACCCTCTTGGGACACAGGCTACGAGCAGTACTTC.

The chain recombines TRBV29-1 with TRBJ1-2; 7 bases are shared with TRBD1. CDR3 length equals 13 residues. Germline V gene data show CDR1 as SQVTM and CDR2 as ANQGSEA. Trimming at V came to 6 bases and at J to 1 base, leaving 5 bases not matched to a gene. CDR3 DNA: TGCAGCGTCCCCGGACAGGTTAACTATGGCTACACCTTC. Translation gives CSVPGQVNYGYTF.